This T cell receptor (beta chain) was sequenced in a study of CD8 T cells in ankylosing spondylitis. This clonotype appeared many times. The authors made TCR beta libraries by quantitative 5'-RACE with molecular barcodes. A single record per CDR3 protein comes from TCRdb applying MiXCR to the 5' RACE reads. This table holds over 75,000 distinct CDR3 sequences, 8.8% found once. Germline values: CDR1 LNHNV, CDR2 YYDKDF (reference sequence). V gave up 3 bases and J gave up 3 bases, with 12 bases separating them. The CDR3 consists of 14 residues. This clonotype was obtained from a male donor with ankylosing spondylitis or in good health (not recorded which). The sample taken for sequencing was blood, either unsorted or a sorted T cell fraction (not recorded which). The gene calls are TRBV15 and TRBJ2-7; no reliable D call. CDR3 sequence: CATSSTGLHYEQYF. The CDR3 DNA sequence: TGTGCCACCAGCAGCACCGGGCTCCACTACGAGCAGTACTTC. The full variable domain, rest sourced from reference TRBV15 and TRBJ2-7, is DAMVIQNPRYQVTQFGKPVTLSCSQTLNHNVMYWYQQKSSQAPKLLFHYYDKDFNNEADTPDNFQSRRPNTSFCFLDIRSPGLGDTAMYLCATSSTGLHYEQYFGPGTRLTVT.